The entry below describes one T cell receptor (beta chain). What it binds is unknown. The data belong to a study of T cell clonotyping in hematopoietic cell transplantation. General study results and limits: At the given depth, recipient repertoires were over 95% de novo clonotypes.

This table comes from immunoSEQ multiplex PCR, and its TCRdb copy is limited to in-frame clones, with some not included. The sample lists some 17,000 clones; 85% to 90% were seen once. The V and J ends lost 5 bases and 8 bases, in that order; junction bases with no gene match: 9. This CDR3 contains 14 residues. Germline V gene lookup returns CDR1 SGHAT and CDR2 FQNNGV. This receptor was taken from a male patient aged 55 to 69 who had an allogeneic stem cell transplant from a related donor, so the T cells may come from the graft donor. Some clones in this sample may be carry-over from other donors' samples. Sequenced here: PBMCs, sampled 100 days after allogeneic stem cell transplant. The chain is built from TRBV11-2 and TRBJ1-2; TRBD1 matches at 9 bases. CDR3 nucleotides: TGTGCCAGCAGCCGTACGACAGGGACAGGGGGCTACACCTTC. It yields the protein CASSRTTGTGGYTF.